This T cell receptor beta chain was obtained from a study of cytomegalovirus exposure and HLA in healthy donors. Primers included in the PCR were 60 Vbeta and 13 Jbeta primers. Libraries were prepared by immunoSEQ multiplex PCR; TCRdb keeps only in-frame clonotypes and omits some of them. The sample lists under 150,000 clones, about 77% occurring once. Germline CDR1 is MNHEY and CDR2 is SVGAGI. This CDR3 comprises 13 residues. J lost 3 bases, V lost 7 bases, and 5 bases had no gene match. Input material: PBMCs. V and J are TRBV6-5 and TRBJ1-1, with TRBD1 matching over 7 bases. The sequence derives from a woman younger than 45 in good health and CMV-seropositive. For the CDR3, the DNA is TGTGCCAGCATCCCGGACAGGTACACTGAAGCTTTCTTT. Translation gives CASIPDRYTEAFF.